This T cell receptor (beta chain) was recorded in a study of lymphopenia after photon versus proton radiotherapy. Study observations and caveats: Photon-treated patients lost naive T cells and TCR diversity; proton-treated stayed stable.

Using immunoSEQ multiplex PCR, the repertoire was profiled, and TCRdb retains in-frame clones only, with some absent. The top ten clones hold over 45% of a sample with 25,000 to 35,000 clones, 80% to 90% of them seen once. Points on this clone: As yet, its antigen is unknown.

Per germline, CDR1 SGHDT and CDR2 YYEEEE. The CDR3 has 14 amino acids. Trimming took off 1 base at V and 0 bases at J, with 8 bases between the two ends. The receptor comes from a woman aged 55-70 years with cholangiocarcinoma. Some clones in this sample may be carry-over from other donors' samples. Sequenced material: peripheral blood, taken from a patient treated with proton-based radiotherapy. J is TRBJ2-7 and V is TRBV5-6; D gene unclear. In DNA form, the CDR3 reads TGTGCCAGCAGCTTGCAGGTTCTCTCCTACGAGCAGTACTTC. Translation: CASSLQVLSYEQYF.